The 11 T cell receptor beta chains given below trace back to one sample, sequenced in a study of blood T cell repertoires in COVID-19. The data were produced by immunoSEQ multiplex PCR, yet TCRdb's version contains in-frame clones alone and is incomplete. The sample has 55,000 to 95,000 clones, nearly 85% seen once; the top ten hold 1.8%. The sample comprised peripheral blood. The receptor set was obtained from an older woman with acute or convalescent COVID-19.

CDR3 in amino acids: CASSQDPVGKETQYF. For the CDR3, the DNA is TGTGCCAGCAGCCAAGATCCGGTTGGTAAAGAGACCCAGTACTTC. The chain combines TRBV4-2 with TRBJ2-5; D is unresolved. With 0 bases removed from V and 3 bases from J, the gap between germline ends came to 11 bases. Per germline, CDR1 LGHNA and CDR2 YNFKEQ. The CDR3 covers 15 residues.

The table lists this clone with a count of one. CDR3 in DNA: TGTGCCAGCAGTTCCCCGGGACAGGCGGGCTATGGCTACACCTTC. Translation gives CASSSPGQAGYGYTF. The chain joins TRBV28 to TRBJ1-2, with 8 bases aligning to TRBD1. After removal of 4 bases from V and 4 bases from J, the junction contained 8 bases not matched to a gene. This CDR3 spans 15 amino acids. Germline CDR1 and CDR2: MDHEN and SYDVKM.

The V gene is TRBV15, the J gene TRBJ2-7, with TRBD1 as a possible D gene (5 bases). The ends were cut back, 6 bases at V and 2 bases at J, with 14 bases in the middle. This CDR3 contains 14 residues. CDR1 is LNHNV and CDR2 is YYDKDF in the germline V gene (reference sequence). The DNA for the CDR3 is TGTGCCACCAGAGGGGCAGGAACAACCTACGAGCAGTACTTC. Translation gives CATRGAGTTYEQYF.

The V gene is TRBV4-1, the J gene TRBJ2-3; unclear D gene. From germline, CDR1 is MGHRA and CDR2 YSYEKL. Trimming stripped 5 bases from V and 0 bases from J, with 9 bases between. This CDR3 is 14 amino acids long. Here the CDR3 DNA reads TGCGCCAGCAGCTTCTATTTTAGCACAGATACGCAGTATTTT. Encoded protein: CASSFYFSTDTQYF.

The chain recombines TRBV28 with TRBJ1-1, with D possibly being TRBD1 (5 bases). CDR3 length equals 20 residues. V was cut by 2 bases and J by 1 base, with 26 bases left in between. CDR1 MDHEN and CDR2 SYDVKM come from the germline V gene. CDR3 in DNA: TGTGCCAGCAGTTTAAGTAGACGGAGCCGCGCATGGGGGGGGAACACTGAAGCTTTCTTT. Translating gives CASSLSRRSRAWGGNTEAFF.

The CDR3 DNA follows: TGTGCCAGCAGCTTAGACAGCATTTATGGCTACACCTTC. This translates into CASSLDSIYGYTF. The chain carries TRBV7-9 and TRBJ1-2; D remains unclear. The germline CDR1 and CDR2 sequences are SEHNR and FQNEAQ (reference sequence). The CDR3 totals 13 residues. V was trimmed by 1 base and J by 5 bases, leaving 8 bases between them.

This chain uses TRBV19 with TRBJ1-1; D may be TRBD1 (5 bases). V gave up 5 bases and J gave up 3 bases, with 10 bases separating them. The CDR3 covers 13 residues. Germline V gene data show CDR1 as LNHDA and CDR2 as SQIVND (reference sequence). The CDR3 here is CASSLQGDTEAFF. The CDR3, as DNA: TGTGCCAGTAGTTTGCAGGGCGACACTGAAGCTTTCTTT.

The V gene is TRBV5-6, the J gene TRBJ2-3; possible D gene TRBD2, 5 bases. CDR1 SGHDT and CDR2 YYEEEE come from the germline V gene. This CDR3 contains 15 residues. V was pared by 4 bases and J by 4 bases, with 16 bases between. The DNA of the CDR3 is TGTGCCAGCAGCCCTGGGTTCCTGAGGGCAGATACGCAGTATTTT. Its translation is CASSPGFLRADTQYF.

The V call is TRBV7-2, the J call TRBJ2-2; a possible D gene is TRBD1 (6 bases). Trimming left V 1 base short and J 4 bases short, with 13 bases between. Germline V gene sequence: CDR1 SGHTA, CDR2 FQGNSA. This CDR3 contains 16 residues. CDR3 amino acids: CASSLGKQGSTGELFF. Written as DNA, the CDR3 is TGTGCCAGCAGCTTAGGAAAACAGGGCAGCACCGGGGAGCTGTTTTTT.

The chain employs TRBV10-3 and TRBJ1-5, with D perhaps TRBD1 (6 bases). Trimming left V 10 bases short and J 0 bases short, with 13 bases between. CDR1 and CDR2 (germline): ENHRY, SYGVKD. The CDR3 consists of 14 residues. CDR3 nucleotide sequence: TGTGCCACCTCCCCAGGGGCTAGCAATCAGCCCCAGCATTTT. Its translation: CATSPGASNQPQHF.

The chain is built from TRBV29-1 and TRBJ1-5, with D perhaps matching TRBD1 (5 bases). The CDR3 has 13 residues. Germline values: CDR1 SQVTM, CDR2 ANQGSEA. Trimming shortened V by 6 bases and J by 6 bases, and 15 bases separated the two germline ends. In nucleotides, the CDR3 is TGCAGCGTGGGGTCGCAGGGTGGTCAGCCCCAGCATTTT. Its translation: CSVGSQGGQPQHF.